This T cell receptor beta chain comes out of a study of T cell changes during pregnancy in multiple sclerosis. Sequencing used immunoSEQ multiplex PCR; TCRdb keeps in-frame clones, though not all of them. The data show 77,000 or so clones, 80% to 95% seen once. Trimming at V came to 2 bases and at J to 5 bases, leaving 8 bases not matched to a gene. The CDR3 spans 16 residues. CDR1 is MNHEY, CDR2 SVGAGI, per germline. This sample comprised peripheral blood, obtained in the second trimester of pregnancy. V and J are TRBV6-5 and TRBJ2-1, with 8 bases lining up with TRBD2. The TCR sequence derives from a female donor in good health, enrolled as a control in a pregnancy study. The CDR3 protein is CASSYDGRVGHNEQFF. Written as DNA, the CDR3 is TGTGCCAGCAGTTACGACGGGAGGGTTGGCCACAATGAGCAGTTCTTC.